A selection of T cell receptor beta chains follows, all from one sample in a study of shared clonotypes between healthy human individuals. Using immunoSEQ multiplex PCR, the repertoire was profiled, and TCRdb retains in-frame clones only, with some absent. The sample consists of millions of clones, over 90% of them appearing once. The sequencing input was naive CD4+ T cells from PBMCs. The receptors were sampled from a man between 18 and 29 years old in good health. Some clones in this sample may be carry-over from other donors' samples. Each CDR3 is given with its conserved first and last residue. Each record gives: J gene, D gene, clone size, V gene, CDR3 protein, CDR3 DNA. A D gene is named only where the DNA matches it firmly. Not every row has a clone size; where given, it reads once, few, many or a size class.

j_call: TRBJ1-3
d_call: .
clone_size: few
v_call: TRBV5-1
cdr3_aa: CASSLDSGITGNTIYF
cdr3_nt: TGCGCCAGCAGCTTGGATTCCGGGATAACTGGAAACACCATATATTTT

j_call: TRBJ1-2
d_call: .
clone_size: .
v_call: TRBV5-1
cdr3_aa: CASSLSGGNYGYTF
cdr3_nt: TGCGCCAGCAGCTTGAGTGGGGGGAACTATGGCTACACCTTC

j_call: TRBJ2-7
d_call: .
clone_size: .
v_call: TRBV6-6
cdr3_aa: CASNDTPGVRNEQYF
cdr3_nt: TGTGCCAGCAACGACACGCCGGGGGTGAGGAACGAGCAGTACTTC

j_call: TRBJ1-5
d_call: TRBD1
clone_size: .
v_call: TRBV12-5
cdr3_aa: CASGLADRLYSNQPQHF
cdr3_nt: TGTGCTAGTGGTTTGGCGGACAGGCTTTATAGCAATCAGCCCCAGCATTTT

j_call: TRBJ1-1
d_call: .
clone_size: .
v_call: TRBV18
cdr3_aa: CASSPLGGFGTEAFF
cdr3_nt: TGTGCCAGCTCACCACTAGGAGGGTTCGGCACTGAAGCTTTCTTT

j_call: TRBJ2-7
d_call: .
clone_size: .
v_call: TRBV5-1
cdr3_aa: CASSLARGADEQYF
cdr3_nt: TGCGCCAGCAGCTTGGCTCGGGGGGCGGATGAGCAGTACTTC

j_call: TRBJ2-7
d_call: TRBD1
clone_size: once
v_call: TRBV7-2
cdr3_aa: CASSQFQGAVYEQYF
cdr3_nt: TGTGCCAGCAGCCAATTTCAGGGGGCAGTTTACGAGCAGTACTTC

j_call: TRBJ1-2
d_call: TRBD1
clone_size: .
v_call: TRBV5-6
cdr3_aa: CASSPTGQGAYGYTF
cdr3_nt: TGTGCCAGCAGCCCAACCGGACAGGGGGCCTATGGCTACACCTTC

j_call: TRBJ2-7
d_call: TRBD2
clone_size: .
v_call: TRBV5-1
cdr3_aa: CASSLGLAETYEQYF
cdr3_nt: TGCGCCAGCAGCTTGGGGCTAGCGGAGACCTACGAGCAGTACTTC

j_call: TRBJ1-1
d_call: TRBD1
clone_size: .
v_call: TRBV28
cdr3_aa: CASSLKQGTFF
cdr3_nt: TGTGCCAGCAGTCTTAAACAGGGGACTTTCTTT

j_call: TRBJ2-1
d_call: .
clone_size: .
v_call: TRBV4-1
cdr3_aa: CASSQEGRVPSYNEQFF
cdr3_nt: TGCGCCAGCAGCCAAGAAGGCAGGGTCCCTTCCTACAATGAGCAGTTCTTC

j_call: TRBJ2-7
d_call: .
clone_size: .
v_call: TRBV4-3
cdr3_aa: CASSPWVKSYEQYF
cdr3_nt: TGCGCCAGCAGCCCGTGGGTCAAATCCTACGAGCAGTACTTC

j_call: TRBJ2-1
d_call: .
clone_size: .
v_call: TRBV7-9
cdr3_aa: CASSSRVSSSYNEQFF
cdr3_nt: TGTGCCAGCAGCTCCCGGGTTTCCAGCTCCTACAATGAGCAGTTCTTC

j_call: TRBJ1-2
d_call: .
clone_size: .
v_call: TRBV11-2
cdr3_aa: CASSFGLDGYTF
cdr3_nt: TGTGCCAGCAGCTTTGGTCTAGATGGCTACACCTTC

j_call: TRBJ2-7
d_call: TRBD2
clone_size: .
v_call: TRBV7-9
cdr3_aa: CASSSRRLAGEVGEQYF
cdr3_nt: TGTGCCAGCAGCTCGCGCAGACTAGCGGGAGAGGTTGGCGAGCAGTACTTC

j_call: TRBJ2-7
d_call: TRBD1
clone_size: .
v_call: TRBV19
cdr3_aa: CASSWDSGSYEQYF
cdr3_nt: TGTGCCTCCTCCTGGGACAGCGGCTCCTACGAGCAGTACTTC

j_call: TRBJ1-5
d_call: .
clone_size: .
v_call: TRBV7-8
cdr3_aa: CASSGEGHLYSNQPQHF
cdr3_nt: TGTGCCAGCAGCGGAGAAGGGCACCTTTATAGCAATCAGCCCCAGCATTTT

j_call: TRBJ2-3
d_call: .
clone_size: .
v_call: TRBV5-4
cdr3_aa: CASSLGGTTDTQYF
cdr3_nt: TGTGCCAGCAGCTTGGGCGGGACCACAGATACGCAGTATTTT

j_call: TRBJ2-2
d_call: .
clone_size: once
v_call: TRBV28
cdr3_aa: CASSIPRQDLFGELFF
cdr3_nt: TGTGCCAGCAGTATACCCAGACAGGATCTATTCGGGGAGCTGTTTTTT

j_call: TRBJ2-7
d_call: TRBD2
clone_size: .
v_call: TRBV9
cdr3_aa: CASSVLWTSGRESESYEQYF
cdr3_nt: TGTGCCAGCAGCGTATTGTGGACTAGCGGGAGAGAAAGTGAATCCTACGAGCAGTACTTC

j_call: TRBJ2-1
d_call: TRBD2
clone_size: .
v_call: TRBV5-4
cdr3_aa: CASSLMAGVSNEQFF
cdr3_nt: TGTGCCAGCAGCTTGATGGCGGGAGTCTCCAATGAGCAGTTCTTC

j_call: TRBJ1-5
d_call: .
clone_size: .
v_call: TRBV11-1
cdr3_aa: CASSLGAGQPQHF
cdr3_nt: TGTGCCAGCAGCTTAGGGGCGGGTCAGCCCCAGCATTTT

j_call: TRBJ2-7
d_call: .
clone_size: once
v_call: TRBV5-1
cdr3_aa: CASSPDRASYEQYF
cdr3_nt: TGCGCCAGCAGCCCGGACAGAGCCTCCTACGAGCAGTACTTC

j_call: TRBJ2-7
d_call: .
clone_size: .
v_call: TRBV5-1
cdr3_aa: CASSQLQGSYEQYF
cdr3_nt: TGCGCCAGCAGCCAACTGCAGGGTTCCTACGAGCAGTACTTC

j_call: TRBJ2-1
d_call: TRBD2
clone_size: .
v_call: TRBV11-2
cdr3_aa: CASSFRLAESYNEQFF
cdr3_nt: TGTGCCAGCAGCTTCCGGCTAGCGGAATCCTACAATGAGCAGTTCTTC

j_call: TRBJ1-1
d_call: .
clone_size: .
v_call: TRBV18
cdr3_aa: CASSQTVMNTEAFF
cdr3_nt: TGTGCCAGCTCACAGACAGTGATGAACACTGAAGCTTTCTTT

j_call: TRBJ2-5
d_call: .
clone_size: .
v_call: TRBV6-1
cdr3_aa: CASSEAGWGSGTQYF
cdr3_nt: TGTGCCAGCAGTGAAGCGGGCTGGGGGTCCGGGACCCAGTACTTC

j_call: TRBJ2-7
d_call: .
clone_size: .
v_call: TRBV9
cdr3_aa: CASSVGAGDHYEQYF
cdr3_nt: TGTGCCAGCAGCGTAGGGGCCGGGGACCACTACGAGCAGTACTTC